The sequence of this TCR beta chain was determined in a study of shared clonotypes between healthy human individuals. Several immunoSEQ 96-well plates shared each subset's DNA, each plate a replicate. Each sorted subset replicate got 200 ng genomic DNA, roughly 33,000 genomes. Assay used: immunoSEQ multiplex PCR; TCRdb lists only in-frame clones, some missing. The repertoire holds approximately 250,000 clones, with 60% to 70% as singletons. General study points: Between a few donors, naive CD4 clonotypes were shared at a level of approximately 5%.

From CD4+ cells came CD45RA+ naive and CD45RA-negative memory subsets. To note about this clone: Its antigen is still unknown.

V lost 2 bases, J lost 4 bases, and 8 bases lay in between. In germline, CDR1 is MNHEY, CDR2 SVGAGI. This CDR3 comprises 14 residues. The receptor comes from a man younger than 40 in good health. Material for sequencing was memory CD4+ T cells sorted from blood. Stated subset: CD45RA-negative fraction. The rearrangement links TRBV6-5 to TRBJ2-2; D gene ambiguous. Here the CDR3 reads CASSYDGGTGELFF. CDR3 DNA sequence: TGTGCCAGCAGTTACGACGGTGGCACCGGGGAGCTGTTTTTT.